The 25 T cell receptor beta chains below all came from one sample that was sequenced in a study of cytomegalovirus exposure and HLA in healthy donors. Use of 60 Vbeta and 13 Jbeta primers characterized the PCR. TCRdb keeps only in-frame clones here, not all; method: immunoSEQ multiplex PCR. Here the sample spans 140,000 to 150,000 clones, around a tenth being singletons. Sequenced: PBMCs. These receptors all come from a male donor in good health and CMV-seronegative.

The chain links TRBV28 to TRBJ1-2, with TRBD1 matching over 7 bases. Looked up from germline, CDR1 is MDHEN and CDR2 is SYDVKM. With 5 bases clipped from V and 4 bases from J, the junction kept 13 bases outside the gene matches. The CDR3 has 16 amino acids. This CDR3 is CASSPPPGGDSYGYTF. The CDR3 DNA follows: TGTGCCAGCAGTCCCCCCCCAGGGGGAGATAGCTATGGCTACACCTTC.

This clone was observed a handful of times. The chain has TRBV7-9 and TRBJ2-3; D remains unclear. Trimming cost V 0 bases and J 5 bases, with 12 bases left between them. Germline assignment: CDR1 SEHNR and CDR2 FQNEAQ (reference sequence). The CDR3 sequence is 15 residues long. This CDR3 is CASSLASPVVDTQYF. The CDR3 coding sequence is TGTGCCAGCAGCTTAGCCTCGCCGGTGGTAGATACGCAGTATTTT.

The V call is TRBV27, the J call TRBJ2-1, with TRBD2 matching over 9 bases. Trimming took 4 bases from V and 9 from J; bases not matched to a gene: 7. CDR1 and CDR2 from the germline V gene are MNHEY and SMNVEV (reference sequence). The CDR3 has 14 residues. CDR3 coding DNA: TGTGCCAGCAGTTACCTAGCGGGGAGGGGTGAGCAGTTCTTC. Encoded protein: CASSYLAGRGEQFF.

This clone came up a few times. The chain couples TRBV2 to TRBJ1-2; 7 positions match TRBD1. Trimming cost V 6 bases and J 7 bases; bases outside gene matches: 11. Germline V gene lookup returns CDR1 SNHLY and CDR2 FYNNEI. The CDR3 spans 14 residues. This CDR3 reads CASRETGQLSGYTF. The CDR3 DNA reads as TGTGCCAGCAGGGAAACGGGACAGTTAAGTGGCTACACCTTC. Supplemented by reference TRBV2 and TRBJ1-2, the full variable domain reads EPEVTQTPSHQVTQMGQEVILRCVPISNHLYFYWYRQILGQKVEFLVSFYNNEISEKSEIFDDQFSVERPDGSNFTLKIRSTKLEDSAMYFCASRETGQLSGYTFGSGTRLTVV.

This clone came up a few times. The CDR3 spells CASSHALGNTQYF. Written as DNA, the CDR3 is TGTGCCAGCAGCCATGCCCTGGGCAATACGCAGTATTTT. V and J are TRBV4-2 and TRBJ2-3; the D is unclear. The CDR3 runs to 13 residues. Germline V CDR1 and CDR2: LGHNA, YNFKEQ. Trimming took off 3 bases at V and 7 bases at J, with 11 bases between the two ends.

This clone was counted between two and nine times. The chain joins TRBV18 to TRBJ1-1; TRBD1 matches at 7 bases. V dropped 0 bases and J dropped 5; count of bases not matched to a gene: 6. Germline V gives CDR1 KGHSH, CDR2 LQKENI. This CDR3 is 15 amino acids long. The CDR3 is CASSPPKGGDTEAFF. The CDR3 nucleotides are TGTGCCAGCTCACCACCGAAAGGGGGCGATACTGAAGCTTTCTTT.

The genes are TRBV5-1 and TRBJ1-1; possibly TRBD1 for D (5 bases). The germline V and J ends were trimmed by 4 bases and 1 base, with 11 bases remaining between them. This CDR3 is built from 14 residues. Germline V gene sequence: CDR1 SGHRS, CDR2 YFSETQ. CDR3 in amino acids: CASSPLGANTEAFF. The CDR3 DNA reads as TGCGCCAGCAGCCCCCTTGGGGCGAACACTGAAGCTTTCTTT.

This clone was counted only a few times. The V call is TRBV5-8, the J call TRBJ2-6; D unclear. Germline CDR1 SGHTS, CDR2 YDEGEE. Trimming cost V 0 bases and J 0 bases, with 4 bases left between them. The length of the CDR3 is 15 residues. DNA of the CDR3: TGTGCCAGCAGCTTGGGAGCCTCTGGGGCCAACGTCCTGACTTTC. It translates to CASSLGASGANVLTF.

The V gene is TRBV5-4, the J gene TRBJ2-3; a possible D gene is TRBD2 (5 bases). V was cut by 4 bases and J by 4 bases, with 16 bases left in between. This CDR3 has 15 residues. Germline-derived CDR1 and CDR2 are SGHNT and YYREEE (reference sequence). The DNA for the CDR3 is TGTGCCAGCAGCCTCAGCGGAAGATCGGCAGATACGCAGTATTTT. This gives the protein CASSLSGRSADTQYF.

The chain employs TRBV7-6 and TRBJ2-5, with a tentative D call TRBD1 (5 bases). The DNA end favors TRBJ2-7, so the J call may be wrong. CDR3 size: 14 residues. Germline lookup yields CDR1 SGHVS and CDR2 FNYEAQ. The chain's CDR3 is CASSPSTDSYEQYF. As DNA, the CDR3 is TGTGCCAGCAGCCCGTCGACAGACTCCTACGAGCAGTACTTC.

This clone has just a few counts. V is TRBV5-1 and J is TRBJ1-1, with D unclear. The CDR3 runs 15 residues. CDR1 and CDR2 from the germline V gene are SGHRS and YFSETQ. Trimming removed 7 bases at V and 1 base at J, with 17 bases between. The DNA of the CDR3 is TGCGCCAGCGGCAAGTGGACGGAGGAGAACACTGAAGCTTTCTTT. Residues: CASGKWTEENTEAFF.

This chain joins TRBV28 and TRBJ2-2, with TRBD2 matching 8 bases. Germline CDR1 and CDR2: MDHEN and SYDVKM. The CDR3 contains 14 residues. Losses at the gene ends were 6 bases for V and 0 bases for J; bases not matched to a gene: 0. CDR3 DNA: TGTGCCAGCAGAGCGGGAGCGAACACCGGGGAGCTGTTTTTT. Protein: CASRAGANTGELFF.

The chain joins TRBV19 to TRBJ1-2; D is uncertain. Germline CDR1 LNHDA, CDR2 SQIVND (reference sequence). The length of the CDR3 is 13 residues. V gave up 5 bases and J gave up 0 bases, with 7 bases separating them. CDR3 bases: TGTGCCAGTAGTCCCCTGTCTAACTATGGCTACACCTTC. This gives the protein CASSPLSNYGYTF.

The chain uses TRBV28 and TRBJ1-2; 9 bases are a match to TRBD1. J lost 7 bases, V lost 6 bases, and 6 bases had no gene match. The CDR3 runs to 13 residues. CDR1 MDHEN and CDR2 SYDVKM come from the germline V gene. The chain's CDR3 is CASRGGQGGGYTF. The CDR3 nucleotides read TGTGCCAGCAGGGGGGGACAGGGCGGTGGCTACACCTTC.

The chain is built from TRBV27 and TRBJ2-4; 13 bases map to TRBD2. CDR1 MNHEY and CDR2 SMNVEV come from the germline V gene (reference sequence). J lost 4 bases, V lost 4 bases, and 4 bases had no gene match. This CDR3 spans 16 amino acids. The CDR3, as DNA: TGTGCCAGCAGTTCCCCGGGACTAGCGGGGAAAAACATTCAGTACTTC. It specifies CASSSPGLAGKNIQYF.

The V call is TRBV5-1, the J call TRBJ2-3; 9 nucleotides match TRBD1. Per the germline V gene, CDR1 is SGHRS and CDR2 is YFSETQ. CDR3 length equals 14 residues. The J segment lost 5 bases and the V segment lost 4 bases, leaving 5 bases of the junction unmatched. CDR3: CASSQDRGQDTQYF. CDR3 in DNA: TGCGCCAGCAGCCAGGACAGGGGTCAAGATACGCAGTATTTT.

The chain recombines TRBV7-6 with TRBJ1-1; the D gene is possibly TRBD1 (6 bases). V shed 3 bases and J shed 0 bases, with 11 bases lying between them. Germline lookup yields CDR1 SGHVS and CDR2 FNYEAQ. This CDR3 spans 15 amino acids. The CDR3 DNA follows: TGTGCCAGCAGCTTGACAGGCACCCTGAACACTGAAGCTTTCTTT. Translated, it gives CASSLTGTLNTEAFF. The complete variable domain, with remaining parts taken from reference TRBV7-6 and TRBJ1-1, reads GAGVSQSPRYKVTKRGQDVALRCDPISGHVSLYWYRQALGQGPEFLTYFNYEAQQDKSGLPNDRFSAERPEGSISTLTIQRTEQRDSAMYRCASSLTGTLNTEAFFGQGTRLTVV.

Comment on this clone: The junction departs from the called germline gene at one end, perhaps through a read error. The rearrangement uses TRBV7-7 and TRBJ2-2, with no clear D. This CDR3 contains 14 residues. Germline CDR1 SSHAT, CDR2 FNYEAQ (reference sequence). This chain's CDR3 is CASSLVPGPGELFF. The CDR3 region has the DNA TGTGCTAGCAGCTTAGTACCAGGCCCCGGGGAGCTGTTTTTT.

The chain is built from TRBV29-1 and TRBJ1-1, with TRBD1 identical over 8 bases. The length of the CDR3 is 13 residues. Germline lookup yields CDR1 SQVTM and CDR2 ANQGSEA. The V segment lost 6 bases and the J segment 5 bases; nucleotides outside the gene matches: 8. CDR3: CSVRTGMRTEAFF. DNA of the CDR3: TGCAGCGTACGGACAGGGATGAGAACTGAAGCTTTCTTT.

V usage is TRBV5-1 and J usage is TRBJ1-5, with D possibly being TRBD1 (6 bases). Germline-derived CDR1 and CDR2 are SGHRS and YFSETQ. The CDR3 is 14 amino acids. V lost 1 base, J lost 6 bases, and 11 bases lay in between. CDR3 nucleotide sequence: TGCGCCAGCAGCTTGTCAGGGGTCGGTCAGCCCCAGCATTTT. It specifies CASSLSGVGQPQHF.

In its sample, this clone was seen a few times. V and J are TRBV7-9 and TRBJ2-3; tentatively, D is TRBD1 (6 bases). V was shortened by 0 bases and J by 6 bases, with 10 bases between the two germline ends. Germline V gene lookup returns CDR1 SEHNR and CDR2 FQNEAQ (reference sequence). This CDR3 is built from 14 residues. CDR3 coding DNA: TGTGCCAGCAGCTTAGCCGACAGGTGGGATACGCAGTATTTT. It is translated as CASSLADRWDTQYF.

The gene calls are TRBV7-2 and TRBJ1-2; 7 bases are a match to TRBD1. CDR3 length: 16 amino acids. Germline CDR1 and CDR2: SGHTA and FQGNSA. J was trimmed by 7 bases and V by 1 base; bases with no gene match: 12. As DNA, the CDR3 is TGTGCCAGCAGCTTAGGTGGAGAGGGGGCGCGGAGTGGCTACACCTTC. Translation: CASSLGGEGARSGYTF.

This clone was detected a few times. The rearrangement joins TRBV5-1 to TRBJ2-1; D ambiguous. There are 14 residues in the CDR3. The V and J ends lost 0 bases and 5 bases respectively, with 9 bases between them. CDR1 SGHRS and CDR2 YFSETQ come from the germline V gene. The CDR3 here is CASSLGFGDNEQFF. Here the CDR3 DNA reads TGCGCCAGCAGCTTGGGATTCGGAGACAATGAGCAGTTCTTC.

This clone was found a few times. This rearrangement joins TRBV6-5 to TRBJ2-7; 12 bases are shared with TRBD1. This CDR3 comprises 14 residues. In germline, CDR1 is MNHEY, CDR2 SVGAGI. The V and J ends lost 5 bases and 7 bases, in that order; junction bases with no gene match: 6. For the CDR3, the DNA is TGTGCCAGCAGTCCCGGGACAGGGGGCTCGGAGCAGTACTTC. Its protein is CASSPGTGGSEQYF.

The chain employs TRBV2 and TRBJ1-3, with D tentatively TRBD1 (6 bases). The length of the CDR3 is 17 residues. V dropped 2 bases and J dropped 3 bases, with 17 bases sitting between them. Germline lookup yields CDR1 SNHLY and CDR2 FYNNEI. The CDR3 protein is CASSERSGRGIGNTIYF. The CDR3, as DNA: TGTGCCAGCAGTGAAAGGAGTGGCAGGGGCATTGGAAACACCATATATTTT.